One sample yielded the 24 T cell receptor beta chains listed below, sequenced in a study of identical twins. One entry per CDR3 protein, called by TCRdb with MiXCR from the 5' RACE reads. The repertoire holds 240,000 or so distinct CDR3 sequences, with 10% to 13% as singletons. Sequences were obtained from memory T cells sorted from blood. These TCRs come from a man aged 45-60 years in good health.

This clonotype was detected many times. The CDR3 loop reads CASSPLRDGNIQYF. The CDR3 nucleotides are TGTGCCAGCTCACCACTCAGGGACGGAAACATTCAGTACTTC. This chain uses TRBV18 with TRBJ2-4; D could derive from TRBD1 or TRBD2 (5 bases each). The length of the CDR3 is 14 residues. Trimming took 1 base from V and 6 from J, leaving 10 bases between them. Germline lookup yields CDR1 KGHSH and CDR2 LQKENI.

There are many counts of this clonotype. The chain combines TRBV11-3 with TRBJ2-2, with D maybe TRBD1 (6 bases). Trimming left V 4 bases short and J 8 bases short, with 11 bases between. This CDR3 spans 13 amino acids. The germline V gene encodes CDR1 SGHNT and CDR2 YENEEA. CDR3 DNA sequence: TGTGCCAGCAGCTCCTTTACAGGGGGGGAGCTGTTTTTT. Protein: CASSSFTGGELFF.

This clonotype has ten or more counts. The gene calls are TRBV6-1 and TRBJ1-6; 11 bases match TRBD1. Germline V lookup: CDR1 MNHNS, CDR2 SASEGT. V dropped 7 bases and J dropped 10; count of bases not matched to a gene: 9. CDR3 length: 15 amino acids. The CDR3 here is CASTLGDRGYSPLHF. The CDR3 nucleotides read TGTGCCAGCACCTTGGGGGACAGGGGGTACTCACCCCTCCACTTT.

This clonotype was counted ten times or more. The rearrangement joins TRBV6-1 to TRBJ1-2; 7 nucleotides match TRBD1. CDR1 and CDR2 (germline): MNHNS, SASEGT. This CDR3 is built from 18 residues. The ends lost 6 bases at V and 0 bases at J; junction bases unmatched: 16. The CDR3, as DNA: TGTGCCAGCAGCGTTTTCTCTACGAGACAGGGCCCTAACTATGGCTACACCTTC. As protein: CASSVFSTRQGPNYGYTF.

This clonotype has a count of ten or more. The V call is TRBV9, the J call TRBJ2-1; the D is unclear. Between the trimmed V and J ends, which lost 0 bases and 6 bases, there was a span of 7 bases. This CDR3 is 13 amino acids long. Per germline, CDR1 SGDLS and CDR2 YYNGEE. The CDR3 DNA sequence: TGTGCCAGCAGCGTAGCTACTCTCAATGAGCAGTTCTTC. Its protein product is CASSVATLNEQFF.

Only a few counts were recorded for this clonotype. V is TRBV9 and J is TRBJ1-4; D ambiguous. The CDR3 totals 14 residues. Germline CDR1 reads SGDLS; CDR2 reads YYNGEE. Trimming took 3 bases from V and 8 from J, leaving 14 bases between them. For the CDR3, the DNA is TGTGCCAGCAGCGAGTGGCAGGAGCCCGAAAAACTGTTTTTT. This codes for CASSEWQEPEKLFF.

The V gene is TRBV20-1, the J gene TRBJ2-7; 7 bases line up with TRBD1. Germline V gene sequence: CDR1 DFQATT, CDR2 SNEGSKA (reference sequence). Trimming took 6 bases from V and 1 from J; bases not matched to a gene: 9. The CDR3 is 14 residues long. CDR3 DNA: TGCAGTGCCCCTCGACAGGGCCATTCCTACGAGCAGTACTTC. Encoded protein: CSAPRQGHSYEQYF.

The chain links TRBV7-2 to TRBJ1-1; no definite D call. This CDR3 comprises 13 residues. With 3 bases removed from V and 3 bases from J, the gap between germline ends came to 8 bases. CDR1 and CDR2 from the germline V gene are SGHTA and FQGNSA. CDR3 sequence (DNA): TGTGCCAGCAGCTTCCTTCCAGACACTGAAGCTTTCTTT. Protein product: CASSFLPDTEAFF.

In this sample, this clonotype turned up many times. The chain is built from TRBV6-2 or TRBV6-3 and TRBJ2-7; D unresolved. Germline V gives CDR1 MNHEY, CDR2 SVGEGT. The CDR3 extends over 13 amino acids. V was shortened by 1 base and J by 2 bases, with 6 bases between the two germline ends. CDR3 DNA: TGTGCCAGCAGTTACTTCGAGACCTACGAGCAGTACTTC. It is translated as CASSYFETYEQYF.

This clonotype was seen a handful of times. The V gene is TRBV7-2, the J gene TRBJ2-4; no clear D. V was clipped by 11 bases and J by 6 bases, with 11 bases between them. From germline, CDR1 is SGHTA and CDR2 FQGNSA. The CDR3 totals 11 residues. CDR3 region: CAVSSINIQYF. Here the CDR3 DNA reads TGTGCCGTCTCTTCCATAAACATTCAGTACTTC.

This clonotype was seen more than once but under ten times. V is TRBV15 and J is TRBJ1-6; 9 bases align to TRBD1. The CDR3 is 14 residues long. Trimming removed 8 bases from V and 5 bases from J; junction bases left unmatched: 4. CDR1 is LNHNV and CDR2 is YYDKDF in the germline V gene (reference sequence). CDR3: CATRRTGDNSPLHF. The CDR3 region has the DNA TGTGCCACCCGTAGGACAGGGGATAATTCACCCCTCCACTTT.

As concerns this clonotype: This may come from a read error, since a much larger clone is one base off. This CDR3 reads CASSYSWTMDEQFF. CDR3 nucleotide sequence: TGTGCCAGCAGTTACAGCTGGACCATGGATGAGCAGTTCTTC. V usage is TRBV7-2 and J usage is TRBJ2-1, with D unclear. Germline values: CDR1 SGHTA, CDR2 FQGNSA. This CDR3 has 14 amino acids. Trimming pared 6 bases from V and 8 bases from J, leaving 17 bases between.

This clonotype was observed at least ten times. The genes are TRBV4-3 and TRBJ2-7; D not resolved. The CDR3 covers 15 residues. V was trimmed by 0 bases and J by 1 base, leaving 10 bases between them. Germline V CDR1 and CDR2: LGHNA, YSLEER. This chain's CDR3 is CASSQESARSYEQYF. CDR3 nucleotides: TGCGCCAGCAGCCAAGAATCGGCCCGGTCCTACGAGCAGTACTTC.

This clonotype was seen a handful of times. The chain uses TRBV28 and TRBJ2-7; 9 bases are a match to TRBD1. The CDR3 has 15 residues. Germline CDR1 and CDR2: MDHEN and SYDVKM. V trimming: 6 bases; J trimming: 2 bases; junction bases outside the gene matches: 8. DNA for the CDR3: TGTGCCAGCAGGGATCCGGGACAGGGAACCTACGAGCAGTACTTC. The encoded protein is CASRDPGQGTYEQYF.

This chain's CDR3 is CASSPRSFYEQYF. The CDR3 bases are TGTGCCAGTAGTCCCCGGAGCTTCTACGAGCAGTACTTC. The chain combines TRBV19 with TRBJ2-7; D remains unclear. The CDR3 runs 13 residues. Germline lookup yields CDR1 LNHDA and CDR2 SQIVND (reference sequence). V was cut by 5 bases and J by 3 bases, with 11 bases left in between.

This clonotype showed up many times. V gene TRBV11-2 combines with J gene TRBJ2-7, with 11 bases lining up with TRBD1. Looked up from germline, CDR1 is SGHAT and CDR2 is FQNNGV. This CDR3 has 15 residues. Germline trimming cut 1 base from V and 3 bases from J; bases unmatched to any gene: 2. CDR3 in DNA: TGTGCCAGCAGCTTAGGGGGGACAGGGGGCTACGAGCAGTACTTC. It encodes CASSLGGTGGYEQYF.

This sequence joins TRBV12-3 or TRBV12-4 and TRBJ2-2; 12 nucleotides line up with TRBD2. This CDR3 is 16 amino acids long. V was pared by 6 bases and J by 4 bases, with 6 bases of the junction left unmatched. This CDR3 reads CASRTSGSRGTGELFF. CDR3 nucleotides: TGTGCCAGCAGGACTAGCGGGAGTCGGGGCACCGGGGAGCTGTTTTTT.

A few counts support this clonotype. The chain joins TRBV7-3 to TRBJ2-1; 14 bases agree with TRBD2. V lost 4 bases, J lost 8 bases, and 4 bases stayed unmatched. The CDR3 runs 15 residues. In germline, CDR1 is SGHTA, CDR2 FQGTGA. DNA of the CDR3: TGTGCCAGCAGCTCAGGACTAGCGGGAGGCCATGAGCAGTTCTTC. This translates into CASSSGLAGGHEQFF.

In this sample, this clonotype turned up many times. This CDR3 reads CASSLANYGYTF. The CDR3 DNA is TGTGCCAGCAGTTTAGCTAACTATGGCTACACCTTC. J is TRBJ1-2 and V is TRBV28; D is unresolved. This CDR3 has 12 residues. The V gene's germline CDR1 is MDHEN and CDR2 SYDVKM. V gave up 2 bases and J gave up 0 bases, with 1 base separating them.

This rearrangement joins TRBV6-5 to TRBJ1-2; no clear D. Germline V gene data show CDR1 as MNHEY and CDR2 as SVGAGI. The CDR3 runs 14 residues. V was shortened by 2 bases and J by 6 bases, with 13 bases between the two germline ends. The DNA of the CDR3 is TGTGCCAGCAGTTACCGGCAGGAAAGAGATGGCTACACCTTC. This gives the protein CASSYRQERDGYTF.

The V gene is TRBV4-2, the J gene TRBJ2-2; D is possibly TRBD2 (6 bases). The CDR3 is 15 residues long. The V end was cut by 1 base, the J end by 4 bases, with 10 bases between. Germline V gives CDR1 LGHNA, CDR2 YNFKEQ. The CDR3 DNA reads TGTGCCAGCAGCCAAGTGGGACTTACCACCGGGGAGCTGTTTTTT. It codes for CASSQVGLTTGELFF.

This sequence joins TRBV11-2 and TRBJ1-2; no clear D gene. The CDR3 has 14 amino acids. V lost 0 bases to trimming and J lost 4 bases, with 9 bases between them. Per the germline V gene, CDR1 is SGHAT and CDR2 is FQNNGV. CDR3 sequence reads: CASSLEQSSYGYTF. The CDR3 DNA reads as TGTGCCAGCAGCTTAGAACAGAGTAGCTATGGCTACACCTTC.

This clonotype was seen only a few times. CDR3 coding DNA: TGTGCCAGCAGCGTAGGTGGACAGGTCAATCAGCCCCAGCATTTT. It is translated as CASSVGGQVNQPQHF. This rearrangement joins TRBV9 to TRBJ1-5, with TRBD1 matching 7 bases. The CDR3 covers 15 residues. V shed 0 bases and J 3 bases; nucleotides not matched to a gene: 3. Germline assignment: CDR1 SGDLS and CDR2 YYNGEE.

This clonotype was picked up a small number of times. The chain uses TRBV6-2 or TRBV6-3 and TRBJ2-7; no clear D gene. V was shortened by 2 bases and J by 0 bases, with 14 bases between the two germline ends. Per germline, CDR1 MNHEY and CDR2 SVGEGT. The CDR3 contains 16 residues. The CDR3 DNA reads as TGTGCCAGCAGTTACAATTTCGAAGAGGTCTCCTACGAGCAGTACTTC. Translating gives CASSYNFEEVSYEQYF.